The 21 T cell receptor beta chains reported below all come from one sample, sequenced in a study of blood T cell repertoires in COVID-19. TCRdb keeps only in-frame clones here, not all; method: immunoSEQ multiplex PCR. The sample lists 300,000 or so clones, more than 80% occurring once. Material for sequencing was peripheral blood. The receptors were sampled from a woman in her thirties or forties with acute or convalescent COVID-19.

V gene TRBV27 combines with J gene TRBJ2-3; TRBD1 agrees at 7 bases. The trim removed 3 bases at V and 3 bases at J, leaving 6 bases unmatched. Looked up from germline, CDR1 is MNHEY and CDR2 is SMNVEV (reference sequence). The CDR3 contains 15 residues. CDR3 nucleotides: TGTGCCAGCAGTTTTGCACAGGGGTGGACAGATACGCAGTATTTT. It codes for CASSFAQGWTDTQYF.

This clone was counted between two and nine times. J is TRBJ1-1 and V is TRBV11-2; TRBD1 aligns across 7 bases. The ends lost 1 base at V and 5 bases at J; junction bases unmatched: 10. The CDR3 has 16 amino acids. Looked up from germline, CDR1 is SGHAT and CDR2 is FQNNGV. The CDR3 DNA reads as TGTGCCAGCAGCTTAGTAGGGCTCCAGGACAGGACTGAAGCTTTCTTT. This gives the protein CASSLVGLQDRTEAFF. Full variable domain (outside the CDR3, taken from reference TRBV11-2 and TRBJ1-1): EAGVAQSPRYKIIEKRQSVAFWCNPISGHATLYWYQQILGQGPKLLIQFQNNGVVDDSQLPKDRFSAERLKGVDSTLKIQPAKLEDSAVYLCASSLVGLQDRTEAFFGQGTRLTVV.

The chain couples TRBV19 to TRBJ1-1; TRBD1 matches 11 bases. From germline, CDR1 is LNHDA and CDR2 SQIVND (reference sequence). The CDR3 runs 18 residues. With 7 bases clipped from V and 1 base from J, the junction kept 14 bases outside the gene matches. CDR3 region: CASTYRTGGTRRNTEAFF. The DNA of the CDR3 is TGTGCCAGTACTTACCGGACAGGGGGCACAAGGCGGAACACTGAAGCTTTCTTT.

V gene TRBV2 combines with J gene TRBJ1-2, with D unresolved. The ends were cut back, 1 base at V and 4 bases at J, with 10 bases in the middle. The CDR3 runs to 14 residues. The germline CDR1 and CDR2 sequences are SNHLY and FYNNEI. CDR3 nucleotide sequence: TGTGCCAGCAGTGAAGGCCCGGGTATCTATGGCTACACCTTC. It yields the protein CASSEGPGIYGYTF.

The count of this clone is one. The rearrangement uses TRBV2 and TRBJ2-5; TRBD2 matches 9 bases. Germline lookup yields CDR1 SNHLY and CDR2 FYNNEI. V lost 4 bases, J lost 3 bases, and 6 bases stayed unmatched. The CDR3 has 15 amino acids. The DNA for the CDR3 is TGTGCCAGCAGTGTTGTATGGACTAGCGAAGAGACCCAGTACTTC. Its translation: CASSVVWTSEETQYF.

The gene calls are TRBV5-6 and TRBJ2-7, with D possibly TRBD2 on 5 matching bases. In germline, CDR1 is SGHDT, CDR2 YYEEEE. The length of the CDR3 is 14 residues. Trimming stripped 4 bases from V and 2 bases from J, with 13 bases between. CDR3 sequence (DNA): TGTGCCAGCAGCCCCCTGGAGGCGGCCTACGAGCAGTACGTC. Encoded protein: CASSPLEAAYEQYV.

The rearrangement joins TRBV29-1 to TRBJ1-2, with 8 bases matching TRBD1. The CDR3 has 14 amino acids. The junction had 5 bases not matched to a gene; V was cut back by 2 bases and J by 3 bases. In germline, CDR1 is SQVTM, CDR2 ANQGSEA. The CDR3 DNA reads TGCAGCGTTGAAAATCCAGGGGGCGACTATGGCTACACCTTC. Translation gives CSVENPGGDYGYTF.

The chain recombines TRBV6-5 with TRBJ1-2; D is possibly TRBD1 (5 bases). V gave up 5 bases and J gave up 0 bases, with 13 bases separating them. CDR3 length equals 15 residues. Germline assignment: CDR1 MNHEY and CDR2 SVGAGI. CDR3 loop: CASSRSGLSNYGYTF. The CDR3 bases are TGTGCCAGCAGTCGGTCGGGACTGTCTAACTATGGCTACACCTTC.

CDR3: CASSLGTRDYGYTF. The CDR3 DNA sequence: TGCGCCAGCAGCTTGGGAACGAGGGACTATGGCTACACCTTC. The genes are TRBV5-1 and TRBJ1-2; D gene ambiguous. Germline V CDR1 and CDR2: SGHRS, YFSETQ. V dropped 0 bases and J dropped 3 bases, with 9 bases sitting between them. The CDR3 is 14 residues long.

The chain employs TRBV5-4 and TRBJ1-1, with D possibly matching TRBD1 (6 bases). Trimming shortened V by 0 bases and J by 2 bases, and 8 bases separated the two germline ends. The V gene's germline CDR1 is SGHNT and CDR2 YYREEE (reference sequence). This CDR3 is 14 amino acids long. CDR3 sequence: CASSLGGRNTEAFF. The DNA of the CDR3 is TGTGCCAGCAGCTTGGGGGGGCGAAACACTGAAGCTTTCTTT.

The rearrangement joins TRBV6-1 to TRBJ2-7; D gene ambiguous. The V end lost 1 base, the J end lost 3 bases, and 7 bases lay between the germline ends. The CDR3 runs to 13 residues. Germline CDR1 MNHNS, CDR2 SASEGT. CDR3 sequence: CASSEGRVYEQYV. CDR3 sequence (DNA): TGTGCCAGCAGTGAAGGTCGAGTCTACGAGCAGTACGTC.

CDR3: CASSRQSNTEAFF. The CDR3 nucleotides are TGTGCCAGCAGCCGACAGTCGAACACTGAAGCTTTCTTT. This chain connects TRBV14 to TRBJ1-1, with a tentative D call TRBD1 (5 bases). Germline V lookup: CDR1 SGHDN, CDR2 FVKESK. Trimming stripped 4 bases from V and 1 base from J, with 7 bases between. This CDR3 contains 13 residues.

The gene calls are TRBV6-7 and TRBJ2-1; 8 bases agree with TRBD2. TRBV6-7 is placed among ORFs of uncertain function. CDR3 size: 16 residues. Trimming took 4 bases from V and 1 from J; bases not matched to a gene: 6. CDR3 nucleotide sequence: TGTGCCAGCAGTTTTGCAGCGGGGGAGTCCTACAATGAGCAGTTCTTC. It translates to CASSFAAGESYNEQFF.

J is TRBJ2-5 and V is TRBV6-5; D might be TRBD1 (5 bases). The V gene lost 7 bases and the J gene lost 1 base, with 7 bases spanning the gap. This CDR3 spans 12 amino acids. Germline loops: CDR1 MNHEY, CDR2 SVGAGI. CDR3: CASKQVQETQYF. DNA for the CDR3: TGTGCCAGCAAACAGGTCCAAGAGACCCAGTACTTC.

The CDR3 reads CASSFQEGAGGYTF. The CDR3, as DNA: TGTGCCAGCAGCTTCCAGGAGGGCGCGGGAGGCTACACCTTC. This chain uses TRBV11-2 with TRBJ1-2; D is undetermined. Germline CDR1 and CDR2: SGHAT and FQNNGV. V was shortened by 3 bases and J by 8 bases, with 16 bases between the two germline ends. The CDR3 has 14 amino acids. The entire variable domain, with the rest obtained from reference TRBV11-2 and TRBJ1-2, is as follows: EAGVAQSPRYKIIEKRQSVAFWCNPISGHATLYWYQQILGQGPKLLIQFQNNGVVDDSQLPKDRFSAERLKGVDSTLKIQPAKLEDSAVYLCASSFQEGAGGYTFGSGTRLTVV.

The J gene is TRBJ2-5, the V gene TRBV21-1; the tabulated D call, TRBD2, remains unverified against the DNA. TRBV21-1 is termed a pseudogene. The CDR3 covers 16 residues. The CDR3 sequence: CASSKAQRGGQETQYF. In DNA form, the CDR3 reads TGTGCCAGCAGCAAAGCCCAGCGGGGGGGCCAAGAGACCCAGTACTTC.

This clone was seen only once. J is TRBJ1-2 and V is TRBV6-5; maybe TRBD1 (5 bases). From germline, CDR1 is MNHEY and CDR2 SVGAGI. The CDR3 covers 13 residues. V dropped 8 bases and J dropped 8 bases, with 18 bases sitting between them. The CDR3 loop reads CASYGRSGKGYTF. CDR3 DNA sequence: TGTGCCAGCTACGGCCGATCAGGGAAGGGCTACACCTTC.

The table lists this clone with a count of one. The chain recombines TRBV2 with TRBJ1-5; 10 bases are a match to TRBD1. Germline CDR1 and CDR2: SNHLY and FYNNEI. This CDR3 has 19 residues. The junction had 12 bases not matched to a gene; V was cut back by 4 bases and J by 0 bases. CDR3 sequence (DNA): TGTGCCAGCAGTGTCGTTAGGGACAGGGGATCTAATAGCAATCAGCCCCAGCATTTT. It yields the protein CASSVVRDRGSNSNQPQHF.

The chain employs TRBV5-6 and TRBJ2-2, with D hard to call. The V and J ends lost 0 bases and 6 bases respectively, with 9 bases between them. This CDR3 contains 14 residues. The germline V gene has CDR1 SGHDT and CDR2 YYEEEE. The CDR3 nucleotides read TGTGCCAGCAGCTTGGCCTTCTTCTCCGGGGAGCTGTTTTTT. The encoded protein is CASSLAFFSGELFF. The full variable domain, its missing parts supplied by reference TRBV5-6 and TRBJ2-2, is DAGVTQSPTHLIKTRGQQVTLRCSPKSGHDTVSWYQQALGQGPQFIFQYYEEEERQRGNFPDRFSGHQFPNYSSELNVNALLLGDSALYLCASSLAFFSGELFFGEGSRLTVL.

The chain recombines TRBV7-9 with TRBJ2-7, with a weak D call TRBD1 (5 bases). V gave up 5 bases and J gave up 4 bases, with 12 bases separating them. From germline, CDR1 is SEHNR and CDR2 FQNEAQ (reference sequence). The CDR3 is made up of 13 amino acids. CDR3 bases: TGTGCCAGCAGCCCTCCGACAGTTTACGAGCAGTACGTC. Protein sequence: CASSPPTVYEQYV.

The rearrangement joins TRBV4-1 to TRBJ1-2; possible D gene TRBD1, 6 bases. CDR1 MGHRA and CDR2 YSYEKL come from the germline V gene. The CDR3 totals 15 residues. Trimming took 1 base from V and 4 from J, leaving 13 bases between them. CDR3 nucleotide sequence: TGCGCCAGCAGCCAAGCAGGGGACTATACCTATGGCTACACCTTC. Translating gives CASSQAGDYTYGYTF.